These 20 T cell receptor beta chains were all obtained from the same sample, sequenced in a study of blood T cell repertoires in COVID-19. The assay was immunoSEQ multiplex PCR, and TCRdb's table has in-frame clones only and misses some. Of under 200,000 clones listed, 82% are singletons. The sequenced sample was PBMCs or T cells enriched from blood (not recorded which). These receptors were taken from a man in his 60s who had recovered from COVID-19.

The V call is TRBV9, the J call TRBJ1-2; D call uncertain. V was cut by 3 bases and J by 1 base, with 7 bases left in between. Germline V gene lookup returns CDR1 SGDLS and CDR2 YYNGEE. The CDR3 length is 13 residues. DNA of the CDR3: TGTGCCAGCAGCGGGGCAGGTAACTATGGCTACACCTTC. Translated: CASSGAGNYGYTF.

The chain carries TRBV25-1 and TRBJ2-7; 7 positions agree with TRBD1. This CDR3 contains 11 residues. Germline V gives CDR1 MGHDK, CDR2 SYGVNS. V shed 11 bases and J 6 bases; nucleotides not matched to a gene: 7. The CDR3 nucleotides are TGTGCCTCCGACAGGGCGGGCGAGCAGTACTTC. This translates into CASDRAGEQYF.

This clone was counted between two and nine times. The V call is TRBV5-1, the J call TRBJ2-1; 8 nucleotides align to TRBD1. The CDR3 is made up of 13 amino acids. Trimming took 4 bases from V and 7 from J; bases not matched to a gene: 4. From germline, CDR1 is SGHRS and CDR2 YFSETQ. CDR3 sequence (DNA): TGCGCCAGCAGCCGACAGGGGATGAATGAGCAGTTCTTC. This encodes CASSRQGMNEQFF.

The genes are TRBV5-1 and TRBJ2-7, with 10 bases identical to TRBD2. The CDR3 is 16 residues long. CDR1 and CDR2 (germline): SGHRS, YFSETQ. Losses at the gene ends were 5 bases for V and 2 bases for J; bases not matched to a gene: 10. The CDR3 protein is CASSIKAGGSPYEQYF. CDR3 nucleotides: TGCGCCAGCAGTATAAAAGCGGGAGGGTCCCCCTACGAGCAGTACTTC.

This clone was recorded only once. This chain connects TRBV5-7 to TRBJ2-2; 12 bases match TRBD2. TRBV5-7 counts as an open reading frame of uncertain function. This CDR3 is 16 amino acids long. V dropped 0 bases and J dropped 4; count of bases not matched to a gene: 1. Here the CDR3 reads CASSLASGGATGELFF. The CDR3 DNA reads as TGTGCCAGCAGCTTGGCTAGCGGGGGGGCCACCGGGGAGCTGTTTTTT.

This clone has just a few counts. Here the CDR3 reads CASRLLTWTQAGYF. The CDR3 region has the DNA TGTGCCAGCAGGCTCCTCACCTGGACCCAAGCGGGGTATTTT. The rearrangement joins TRBV7-2 to TRBJ2-3, with D tentatively TRBD2 (6 bases). The CDR3 is made up of 14 amino acids. The germline V and J ends were trimmed by 6 bases and 14 bases, with 24 bases remaining between them. Germline-derived CDR1 and CDR2 are SGHTA and FQGNSA.

The V gene is TRBV7-2, the J gene TRBJ1-2, with a tentative D call TRBD1 (5 bases). The CDR3 has 16 amino acids. V was clipped by 4 bases and J by 4 bases, with 19 bases between them. Germline values: CDR1 SGHTA, CDR2 FQGNSA. The CDR3 sequence: CASSSLRTREVYGYTF. CDR3 nucleotides: TGTGCCAGCAGCTCCCTTCGGACCAGGGAGGTCTATGGCTACACCTTC.

This clone turned up a few times. The chain uses TRBV30 and TRBJ1-2; no definite D call. CDR3 length equals 11 residues. V was trimmed by 0 bases and J by 5 bases, leaving 4 bases between them. Per the germline V gene, CDR1 is GTSNPN and CDR2 is SVGIG (reference sequence). The CDR3 sequence is CAWSVQYGYTF. For the CDR3, the DNA is TGTGCCTGGAGTGTACAGTATGGCTACACCTTC. Variable domain in full (rest from reference TRBV30 and TRBJ1-2): SQTIHQWPATLVQPVGSPLSLECTVEGTSNPNLYWYRQAAGRGLQLLFYSVGIGQISSEVPQNLSASRPQDRQFILSSKKLLLSDSGFYLCAWSVQYGYTFGSGTRLTVV.

The CDR3 DNA follows: TGTGCCAGCAGCAAAATAGGGCCGGATACAGGGGCAACCTGGGCCAACGTCCTGACTTTC. It is translated as CASSKIGPDTGATWANVLTF. The rearrangement joins TRBV21-1 to TRBJ2-6; TRBD1, as called in the table, went unchecked against the DNA. TRBV21-1 is classified as a pseudogene. The CDR3 spans 20 residues.

The V gene is TRBV5-8, the J gene TRBJ2-1; perhaps TRBD2 as D (5 bases). The V end lost 0 bases, the J end lost 1 base, and 17 bases lay between the germline ends. Germline V gene data show CDR1 as SGHTS and CDR2 as YDEGEE. The CDR3 is made up of 18 amino acids. The CDR3 DNA is TGTGCCAGCAGCTTGGGAAGCTTGGCGGGTCCATCCTACAATGAGCAGTTCTTC. As protein: CASSLGSLAGPSYNEQFF.

This chain connects TRBV7-9 to TRBJ1-4, with 7 bases matching TRBD1. J gave up 7 bases and V 0 bases, and 2 bases lay outside the gene matches. The germline V gene has CDR1 SEHNR and CDR2 FQNEAQ (reference sequence). The CDR3 runs to 14 residues. For the CDR3, the DNA is TGTGCCAGCAGCTTAGCAGGGGGCGGTGAAAAACTGTTTTTT. It translates to CASSLAGGGEKLFF.

This clone was counted between two and nine times. This chain's CDR3 is CASSLLRVDTQYF. In DNA, the CDR3 is TGTGCCAGCAGTTTACTTCGCGTGGATACGCAGTATTTT. This rearrangement joins TRBV12-3 or TRBV12-4 to TRBJ2-3; D ambiguous. This CDR3 is 13 amino acids long. V lost 2 bases to trimming and J lost 6 bases, with 9 bases between them.

This rearrangement joins TRBV5-1 to TRBJ1-3; D perhaps matches TRBD1 (5 bases). Germline V gene data show CDR1 as SGHRS and CDR2 as YFSETQ. V shed 2 bases and J shed 4 bases, with 10 bases lying between them. This CDR3 spans 14 amino acids. In DNA form, the CDR3 reads TGCGCCAGCAGCTTTCAGGGTTCAGGAAACACCATATATTTT. Its translation is CASSFQGSGNTIYF.

The chain joins TRBV2 to TRBJ1-5; TRBD1 agrees at 9 bases. Germline V gene data show CDR1 as SNHLY and CDR2 as FYNNEI. The trim removed 4 bases at V and 4 bases at J, leaving 2 bases unmatched. The CDR3 contains 14 residues. DNA of the CDR3: TGTGCCAGCAGTGGGGACAGGGTGAATCAGCCCCAGCATTTT. Amino acid sequence: CASSGDRVNQPQHF.

The genes are TRBV28 and TRBJ2-3, with 10 bases matching TRBD2. Germline values: CDR1 MDHEN, CDR2 SYDVKM. J was trimmed by 5 bases and V by 4 bases; bases with no gene match: 0. The CDR3 has 13 residues. In nucleotides, the CDR3 is TGTGCCAGCAGTTGGACTAGCGGAGATACGCAGTATTTT. Residues: CASSWTSGDTQYF.

The CDR3, as DNA: TGTGCCAGCAGCCAATTGGCAGGGAAGAGCTTCTATAATTCACCCCTCCACTTT. Amino acid sequence: CASSQLAGKSFYNSPLHF. The chain carries TRBV3-1 (or the pseudogene TRBV3-2) and TRBJ1-6, with D maybe TRBD1 (5 bases). The CDR3 extends over 18 amino acids. V was trimmed by 2 bases and J by 3 bases, leaving 17 bases between them. Germline V gives CDR1 LGHDT, CDR2 YNNKEL (reference sequence).

There are a few counts of this clone. CDR3 nucleotide sequence: TGTGCCAGCTCGCCGGTGAGGGGTACTCTGAGGGAGGGGGGTCAGCCCCAGCATTTT. Its protein is CASSPVRGTLREGGQPQHF. V usage is TRBV18 and J usage is TRBJ1-5; the D gene is possibly TRBD1 (6 bases). The CDR3 is 19 residues long. Germline loops: CDR1 KGHSH, CDR2 LQKENI. V was pared by 6 bases and J by 6 bases, with 30 bases between.

The chain has TRBV4-1 and TRBJ2-1, with 9 bases that match TRBD2. Unmatched junction bases numbered 11, after V lost 2 bases and J lost 0 bases. CDR1 is MGHRA, CDR2 YSYEKL, per germline. The CDR3 totals 19 residues. The CDR3 DNA reads TGCGCCAGCAGCCAAAGACTAGCGGACCTAATTAGCTCCTACAATGAGCAGTTCTTC. This translates into CASSQRLADLISSYNEQFF.

CDR3 region: CASSLEGALGNTIYF. The CDR3 DNA is TGTGCCAGCAGCTTGGAGGGGGCGCTGGGAAACACCATATATTTT. The chain joins TRBV5-4 to TRBJ1-3, with TRBD1 matching over 7 bases. Trimming cost V 0 bases and J 4 bases; bases outside gene matches: 4. The CDR3 has 15 residues. CDR1 and CDR2 (germline): SGHNT, YYREEE (reference sequence).

V and J are TRBV19 and TRBJ2-5; D is perhaps TRBD1 (5 bases). V lost 5 bases and J 4 bases, leaving 14 bases between the germline ends. CDR1 and CDR2 (germline): LNHDA, SQIVND (reference sequence). There are 14 residues in the CDR3. CDR3 amino acids: CASSEQALGETQYF. The CDR3 DNA is TGTGCCAGTAGTGAACAGGCCCTCGGAGAGACCCAGTACTTC.